This TCR beta chain comes out of a study of shared T cell receptors in the human thymus. Germline values: CDR1 MDHEN, CDR2 SYDVKM. The CDR3 contains 15 residues. Trimming pared 6 bases from V and 5 bases from J, leaving 17 bases between. The protocol was immunoSEQ multiplex PCR, while the TCRdb copy is restricted to in-frame clones and leaves out a portion. The data show about 660,000 clones, approximately 88% seen once. This sample also belongs to another study, concerning human thymus T cells. That work contributes: Infants, healthy and Finnish, who were having corrective surgery for congenital heart defects served as donors.

The gene calls are TRBV28 and TRBJ2-1; maybe TRBD2 (5 bases). This clonotype was obtained from a boy younger than two with a congenital heart defect. The sequencing input was thymocytes. CDR3 in DNA: TGTGCCAGCAGCCCCCCGCGGGCTTTACACAATGAGCAGTTCTTC. Protein sequence: CASSPPRALHNEQFF. The entire variable domain, with the rest obtained from reference TRBV28 and TRBJ2-1, is as follows: DVKVTQSSRYLVKRTGEKVFLECVQDMDHENMFWYRQDPGLGLRLIYFSYDVKMKEKGDIPEGYSVSREKKERFSLILESASTNQTSMYLCASSPPRALHNEQFFGPGTRLTVL.